A selection of T cell receptor beta chains follows, all from one sample in a study of post-analysis software for immune sequencing data. Using its own MiXCR run on the PCR reads, TCRdb lists one record per CDR3 protein. In the table there are more than 500,000 distinct CDR3 sequences, roughly 34% of which are singletons. The sequenced sample consisted of blood. The source is a girl aged 2-17 years with multiple sclerosis. Each CDR3 is given with its conserved first and last residue. A D gene is named only where the DNA matches it firmly. Expanded clones are given a class, and other clones once, few, many or no size at all.

D gene,V gene,J gene,clone size,CDR3 protein,CDR3 DNA
TRBD2,TRBV5-5,TRBJ2-5,NA,CASSLGYRGGRETQYF,TGTGCCAGCAGCTTGGGATATCGGGGGGGCCGGGAGACCCAGTACTTC
TRBD2,TRBV28,TRBJ2-3,few,CASRPGGSPDTQYF,TGTGCCAGCCGGCCGGGGGGATCACCAGATACGCAGTATTTT
TRBD2,TRBV5-1,TRBJ2-3,NA,CASSSEVAGGPSTDTQYF,TGCGCCAGCAGCTCCGAGGTAGCGGGGGGGCCTAGCACAGATACGCAGTATTTT
TRBD1,TRBV3-1,TRBJ1-1,NA,CASSRPGQGTEAFF,TGTGCCAGCAGCCGCCCGGGACAGGGCACTGAAGCTTTCTTT
NA,TRBV7-2,TRBJ1-5,few,CASSRRGQGFQPQHF,TGTGCCAGCAGCCGAAGGGGACAAGGGTTTCAGCCCCAGCATTTT
NA,TRBV12-3/TRBV12-4,TRBJ2-7,NA,CASSLGRATYEQYF,TGTGCCAGCAGTTTAGGAAGGGCAACCTACGAGCAGTACTTC
NA,TRBV4-2,TRBJ2-3,few,CASSQDLGGGYGDTQYF,TGTGCCAGCAGCCAAGATCTGGGGGGCGGGTACGGTGATACGCAGTATTTT
TRBD1,TRBV24-1,TRBJ1-2,NA,CATSAGQAPGYTF,TGTGCCACCAGTGCCGGACAGGCGCCTGGCTACACCTTC
NA,TRBV10-1,TRBJ2-1,NA,CASSERSADNEQFF,TGCGCCAGCAGTGAGCGGTCAGCGGACAATGAGCAGTTCTTC
NA,TRBV18,TRBJ2-5,NA,CASSEDITQYF,TGTGCCAGCTCTGAGGACATCACCCAGTACTTC
NA,TRBV20-1,TRBJ1-4,NA,CSARDPGATNEKLFF,TGCAGTGCTAGAGATCCCGGGGCAACTAATGAAAAACTGTTTTTT
NA,TRBV6-5,TRBJ1-1,NA,CASWRSRVIEAFF,TGTGCCAGCTGGCGATCGAGGGTGATCGAAGCTTTCTTT
TRBD2,TRBV7-3,TRBJ2-5,few,CASSLNSGLAGGVRETQYF,TGTGCCAGCAGCTTAAATTCTGGACTAGCGGGGGGCGTCCGAGAGACCCAGTACTTC
NA,TRBV6-5,TRBJ2-7,NA,CASSRPGHYEQYF,TGTGCCAGCAGTCGTCCGGGACACTACGAGCAGTACTTC
TRBD1,TRBV13,TRBJ2-4,NA,CASSLGGTGERIQYF,TGTGCCAGCAGCTTAGGGGGGACAGGGGAAAGGATTCAGTACTTC
TRBD1,TRBV15,TRBJ1-4,NA,CATGTGVPTNEKLFF,TGTGCCACCGGGACAGGGGTTCCAACTAATGAAAAACTGTTTTTT
NA,TRBV5-1,TRBJ2-5,many,CASSLTEGETQYF,TGCGCCAGCAGCTTGACGGAGGGGGAGACCCAGTACTTC
NA,TRBV20-1,TRBJ2-7,few,CSASWGAPSYEQYF,TGCAGTGCTAGTTGGGGGGCGCCATCCTACGAGCAGTACTTC
NA,TRBV5-1,TRBJ2-7,few,CASSLIGSVAEQYF,TGCGCCAGCAGCTTGATAGGGAGCGTCGCCGAGCAGTACTTC
TRBD2,TRBV7-8,TRBJ2-3,few,CASSLVRQRGGTDTQYF,TGTGCCAGCAGCTTAGTGAGGCAGCGGGGGGGGACAGATACGCAGTATTTT
NA,TRBV7-6,TRBJ1-2,NA,CASGRTEFYGYTF,TGTGCCAGCGGCCGGACGGAATTCTATGGCTACACCTTC
TRBD1,TRBV27,TRBJ2-5,few,CASSLSQGTPTDTQYF,TGTGCCAGCAGTTTATCACAGGGGACCCCCACAGATACGCAGTACTTC
NA,TRBV4-2,TRBJ1-6,few,CASSPAMSSYNSPLHF,TGTGCCAGCAGCCCGGCAATGAGCTCCTATAATTCACCCCTCCACTTT
NA,TRBV20-1,TRBJ1-5,NA,CSARRTDGGNQPQHF,TGCAGTGCTAGAAGAACGGATGGAGGCAATCAGCCCCAGCATTTT
TRBD1,TRBV6-1,TRBJ1-5,NA,CASSKLTGGLQPQHF,TGTGCCAGCAGTAAACTTACAGGGGGCCTTCAGCCCCAGCATTTT
NA,TRBV24-1,TRBJ1-5,NA,CATRDRSDQPQHF,TGTGCCACCAGGGACAGATCGGATCAGCCCCAGCATTTT
TRBD1,TRBV5-1,TRBJ1-1,NA,CASSSAAGTGTTEAFF,TGCGCCAGCAGCTCAGCTGCCGGGACAGGGACCACTGAAGCTTTCTTT
NA,TRBV12-3/TRBV12-4,TRBJ2-7,few,CASSFAGAEQYF,TGTGCCAGCAGTTTCGCAGGGGCCGAGCAGTACTTC
NA,TRBV7-9,TRBJ1-5,few,CASSLDNQPQHF,TGTGCCAGCAGCCTAGATAATCAGCCCCAGCATTTT
NA,TRBV20-1,TRBJ2-6,NA,CSARDRGSAGANVLTF,TGCAGTGCTAGAGATCGTGGCAGTGCTGGGGCCAACGTCCTGACTTTC
NA,TRBV5-1,TRBJ1-2,NA,CASSLEAGAYGYTF,TGCGCCAGCAGCTTGGAAGCAGGGGCTTACGGCTACACCTTC
NA,TRBV9,TRBJ2-7,NA,CASTRELNGYEQYF,TGTGCCAGCACCAGGGAATTGAATGGTTACGAGCAGTACTTC
NA,TRBV7-2,TRBJ1-5,NA,CASSARDRNQPQHF,TGTGCCAGCAGCGCACGCGACAGAAATCAGCCCCAGCATTTT
TRBD1,TRBV6-6,TRBJ2-3,few,CASSNRGTDGTDTQYF,TGTGCCAGCAGTAACCGAGGGACAGACGGCACAGATACGCAGTATTTT
TRBD1,TRBV11-1,TRBJ2-3,once,CASSLDGQGTDTQYF,TGTGCCAGCAGCTTAGACGGACAGGGGACGGATACGCAGTATTTT
NA,TRBV7-8,TRBJ1-5,few,CASSGSRVGNQPQHF,TGTGCCAGCAGCGGAAGCAGGGTCGGCAATCAGCCCCAGCATTTT
NA,TRBV12-3/TRBV12-4,TRBJ1-1,few,CASSLHRGRGVDTEAFF,TGTGCCAGCAGTTTACACCGGGGACGGGGAGTCGACACTGAAGCTTTCTTT
NA,TRBV12-3/TRBV12-4,TRBJ2-1,few,CASSNTTLLANEQFF,TGTGCCAGCAGTAATACCACTCTGCTAGCGAATGAGCAGTTCTTC
TRBD2,TRBV4-1,TRBJ2-1,NA,CAGSQDTTSGAYNEQFF,TGCGCCGGCAGCCAAGATACGACTAGCGGGGCATACAATGAGCAGTTCTTC